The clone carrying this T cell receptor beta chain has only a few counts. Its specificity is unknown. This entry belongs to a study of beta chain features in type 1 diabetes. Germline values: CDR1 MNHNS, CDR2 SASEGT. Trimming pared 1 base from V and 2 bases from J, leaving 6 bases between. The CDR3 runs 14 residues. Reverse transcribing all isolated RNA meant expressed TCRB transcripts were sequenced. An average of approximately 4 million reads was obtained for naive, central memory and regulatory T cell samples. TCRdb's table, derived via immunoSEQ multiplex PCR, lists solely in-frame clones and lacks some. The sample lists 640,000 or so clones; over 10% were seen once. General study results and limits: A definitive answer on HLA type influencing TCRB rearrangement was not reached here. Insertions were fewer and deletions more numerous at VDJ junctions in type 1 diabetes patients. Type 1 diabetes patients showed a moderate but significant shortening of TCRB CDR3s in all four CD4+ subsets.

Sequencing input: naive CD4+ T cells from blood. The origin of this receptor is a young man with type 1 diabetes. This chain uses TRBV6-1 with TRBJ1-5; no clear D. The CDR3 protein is CASSEGVGNQPQHF. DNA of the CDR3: TGTGCCAGCAGTGAAGGGGTGGGCAATCAGCCCCAGCATTTT.